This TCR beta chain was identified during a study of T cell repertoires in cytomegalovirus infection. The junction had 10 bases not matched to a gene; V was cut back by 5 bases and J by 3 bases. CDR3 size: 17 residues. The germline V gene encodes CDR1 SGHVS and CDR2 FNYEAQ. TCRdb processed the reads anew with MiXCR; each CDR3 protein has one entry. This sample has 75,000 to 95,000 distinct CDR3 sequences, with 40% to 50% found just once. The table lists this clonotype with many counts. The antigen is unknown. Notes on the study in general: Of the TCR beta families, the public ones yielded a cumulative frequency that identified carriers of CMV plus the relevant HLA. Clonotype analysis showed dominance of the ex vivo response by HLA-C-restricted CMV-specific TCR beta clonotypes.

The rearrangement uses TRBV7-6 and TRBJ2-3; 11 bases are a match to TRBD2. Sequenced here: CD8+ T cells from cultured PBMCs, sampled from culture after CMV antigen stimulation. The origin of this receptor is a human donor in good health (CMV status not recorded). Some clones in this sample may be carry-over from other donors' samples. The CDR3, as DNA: TGTGCCAGCAGCCTTAGAGTTAGCGGGGGGGCAACAGATACGCAGTATTTT. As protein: CASSLRVSGGATDTQYF.